This T cell receptor (beta chain) was observed in a study of T cells in Graves' hyperthyroidism and ophthalmopathy. TCR beta CDR3 regions were amplified from RNA transcripts. An initial round of RT-PCR targeting the TCR CDR3 relied on the HTBI primer set. TCRdb re-derived calls from the multiplex PCR reads in MiXCR, one entry per CDR3 protein. The table includes about 360,000 distinct CDR3 sequences, 20% to 25% detected once. Orbital computed tomography and thyroid ultrasound, together with serum TRAb and thyroxine and clinical symptoms, were used for diagnoses. PBMCs were sourced from more than 7.5 ml fresh peripheral blood. Germline CDR1 SQVTM, CDR2 ANQGSEA. The CDR3 runs to 13 residues. The J segment lost 5 bases and the V segment lost 7 bases, leaving 10 bases of the junction unmatched.

The chain employs TRBV29-1 and TRBJ2-7; 8 nucleotides match TRBD2. Input material: blood. The receptor comes from a man aged 50 to 59 with Graves' hyperthyroidism. Here the CDR3 reads CSAYGGAGHEQYF. The CDR3 bases are TGCAGCGCCTACGGGGGGGCCGGGCACGAGCAGTACTTC.